This is a list of T cell receptor beta chains from one sample in a study of cytomegalovirus exposure and HLA in healthy donors. The protocol was immunoSEQ multiplex PCR, while the TCRdb copy is restricted to in-frame clones and leaves out a portion. The data show about 78,000 clones, 95% to 97% seen once. The sequenced sample was PBMCs. All receptors come from a man between 18 and 29 years old in good health and CMV-seropositive. The CDR3 runs from the conserved cysteine through the conserved F or W. The order of the fields is clone size, D gene, J gene, V gene, CDR3 protein, CDR3 DNA. D genes are given only for firm matches. The size of a clone is reported for some rows only, either as once, few or many, or as a class for expanded clones.

clone_size: NA
d_call: NA
j_call: TRBJ2-7
v_call: TRBV11-2
cdr3_aa: CASRPGSWEQYF
cdr3_nt: TGTGCCAGCAGACCTGGGAGTTGGGAGCAGTACTTC

clone_size: NA
d_call: TRBD2
j_call: TRBJ2-1
v_call: TRBV5-1
cdr3_aa: CASSQGTSPYNEQFF
cdr3_nt: TGCGCCAGCAGCCAAGGGACTAGCCCTTACAATGAGCAGTTCTTC

clone_size: NA
d_call: NA
j_call: TRBJ1-1
v_call: TRBV29-1
cdr3_aa: CSVDARNTEAFF
cdr3_nt: TGCAGCGTTGATGCCAGAAACACTGAAGCTTTCTTT

clone_size: NA
d_call: TRBD1
j_call: TRBJ2-1
v_call: TRBV5-1
cdr3_aa: CASSSGQTSINEQFF
cdr3_nt: TGCGCCAGCAGCTCGGGACAGACCTCAATCAATGAGCAGTTCTTC

clone_size: NA
d_call: TRBD2
j_call: TRBJ2-3
v_call: TRBV30
cdr3_aa: CAGTSRSTDTQYF
cdr3_nt: TGTGCAGGGACTAGCCGGAGCACAGATACGCAGTATTTT

clone_size: NA
d_call: TRBD2
j_call: TRBJ2-4
v_call: TRBV5-1
cdr3_aa: CASSSLAGAKNIQYF
cdr3_nt: TGCGCCAGCAGCTCCCTAGCGGGGGCCAAAAACATTCAGTACTTC

clone_size: NA
d_call: TRBD2
j_call: TRBJ2-1
v_call: TRBV7-3
cdr3_aa: CASSSGTSGSQFF
cdr3_nt: TGTGCCAGCAGCTCGGGGACTAGCGGGAGTCAGTTCTTC

clone_size: NA
d_call: NA
j_call: TRBJ1-1
v_call: TRBV19
cdr3_aa: CASSIAGAAASEAFF
cdr3_nt: TGTGCCAGTAGTATTGCGGGGGCCGCCGCCTCTGAAGCTTTCTTT

clone_size: NA
d_call: NA
j_call: TRBJ2-7
v_call: TRBV7-9
cdr3_aa: CASSFSYEQYF
cdr3_nt: TGTGCCAGCAGCTTTAGTTACGAGCAGTACTTC

clone_size: NA
d_call: NA
j_call: TRBJ1-3
v_call: TRBV13
cdr3_aa: CASSRSGTGNTIYF
cdr3_nt: TGTGCCAGCAGCCGAAGCGGTACTGGAAACACCATATATTTT

clone_size: NA
d_call: NA
j_call: TRBJ1-2
v_call: TRBV6-5
cdr3_aa: CASTLLDRSHGYTF
cdr3_nt: TGTGCCAGCACTCTACTCGACAGAAGCCATGGCTACACCTTC

clone_size: NA
d_call: NA
j_call: TRBJ1-5
v_call: TRBV10-2
cdr3_aa: CASGEGDQPQHF
cdr3_nt: TGCGCCAGCGGGGAGGGCGATCAGCCCCAGCATTTT

clone_size: NA
d_call: NA
j_call: TRBJ1-4
v_call: TRBV5-4
cdr3_aa: CASSLQQGNNEKLFF
cdr3_nt: TGTGCCAGCAGCTTACAACAGGGAAATAATGAAAAACTGTTTTTT

clone_size: NA
d_call: NA
j_call: TRBJ2-2
v_call: TRBV27
cdr3_aa: CASRRSDTGELFF
cdr3_nt: TGTGCCAGCAGGAGGAGCGACACCGGGGAGCTGTTTTTT

clone_size: once
d_call: TRBD1
j_call: TRBJ2-7
v_call: TRBV5-1
cdr3_aa: CASSQTGGKYEQYF
cdr3_nt: TGCGCCAGCAGCCAAACAGGGGGCAAGTACGAGCAGTACTTC

clone_size: NA
d_call: TRBD1
j_call: TRBJ2-4
v_call: TRBV27
cdr3_aa: CASSLTPGQGSIQYF
cdr3_nt: TGTGCCAGCAGTTTGACACCGGGACAGGGAAGCATTCAGTACTTC

clone_size: NA
d_call: NA
j_call: TRBJ2-1
v_call: TRBV9
cdr3_aa: CASKRSAWDFEQFF
cdr3_nt: TGTGCCAGCAAGCGGAGTGCGTGGGATTTTGAGCAGTTCTTC

clone_size: NA
d_call: NA
j_call: TRBJ2-7
v_call: TRBV19
cdr3_aa: CASSINAASSYEQYF
cdr3_nt: TGTGCCAGTAGTATTAACGCAGCTAGCTCCTACGAGCAGTACTTC

clone_size: NA
d_call: NA
j_call: TRBJ1-1
v_call: TRBV19
cdr3_aa: CASSMLTGNTEAFF
cdr3_nt: TGTGCCAGTAGTATGTTGACAGGGAACACTGAAGCTTTCTTT

clone_size: NA
d_call: NA
j_call: TRBJ1-2
v_call: TRBV6-5
cdr3_aa: CASSSGGWYGYTF
cdr3_nt: TGTGCCAGCAGTTCCGGGGGTTGGTATGGCTACACCTTC

clone_size: NA
d_call: NA
j_call: TRBJ2-7
v_call: TRBV11-2
cdr3_aa: CASSLDRAGQGYEQYF
cdr3_nt: TGTGCCAGCAGCTTAGATCGGGCAGGCCAGGGCTACGAGCAGTACTTC

clone_size: NA
d_call: TRBD1
j_call: TRBJ1-2
v_call: TRBV6-5
cdr3_aa: CASTRDRGYGYTF
cdr3_nt: TGTGCCAGCACGAGGGACAGGGGCTATGGCTACACCTTC

clone_size: NA
d_call: TRBD1
j_call: TRBJ1-2
v_call: TRBV9
cdr3_aa: CASSVEQGGYGYTF
cdr3_nt: TGTGCCAGCAGCGTAGAGCAGGGGGGATATGGCTACACCTTC

clone_size: NA
d_call: NA
j_call: TRBJ1-2
v_call: TRBV6-6
cdr3_aa: CASSYSVGSYGYTF
cdr3_nt: TGTGCCAGCAGTTACTCGGTCGGGTCGTATGGCTACACCTTC

clone_size: once
d_call: NA
j_call: TRBJ2-5
v_call: TRBV7-9
cdr3_aa: CASSLGSYVGGETQYF
cdr3_nt: TGTGCCAGCAGCTTGGGTTCCTACGTAGGGGGTGAGACCCAGTACTTC

clone_size: once
d_call: TRBD1
j_call: TRBJ1-2
v_call: TRBV5-1
cdr3_aa: CASSLGQGRGYTF
cdr3_nt: TGCGCCAGCAGCTTGGGACAGGGTCGAGGCTACACCTTC

clone_size: NA
d_call: TRBD1
j_call: TRBJ1-2
v_call: TRBV6-1
cdr3_aa: CASSDSTGGRYYGYTF
cdr3_nt: TGTGCCAGCAGTGATTCGACAGGGGGTCGATACTATGGCTACACCTTC

clone_size: NA
d_call: TRBD1
j_call: TRBJ2-1
v_call: TRBV13
cdr3_aa: CASSWDRGGGDNEQFF
cdr3_nt: TGTGCCAGCAGCTGGGACAGGGGTGGCGGTGACAATGAGCAGTTCTTC

clone_size: NA
d_call: TRBD1
j_call: TRBJ2-2
v_call: TRBV4-1
cdr3_aa: CASSRQGAGELFF
cdr3_nt: TGCGCCAGCAGCCGCCAGGGGGCCGGGGAGCTGTTTTTT

clone_size: NA
d_call: NA
j_call: TRBJ1-5
v_call: TRBV23-1
cdr3_aa: CASSHPLTVYGSTQHF
cdr3_nt: TGCGCCAGCAGTCATCCCCTGACAGTTTACGGATCGACCCAGCATTTT

clone_size: NA
d_call: TRBD2
j_call: TRBJ2-7
v_call: TRBV15
cdr3_aa: CATSRGSAGGDYEQYF
cdr3_nt: TGTGCCACCAGCAGAGGATCAGCGGGAGGTGACTACGAGCAGTACTTC

clone_size: NA
d_call: NA
j_call: TRBJ2-1
v_call: TRBV7-9
cdr3_aa: CASSLAGGNEQFF
cdr3_nt: TGTGCCAGCAGCTTAGCGGGAGGCAATGAGCAGTTCTTC

clone_size: NA
d_call: TRBD1
j_call: TRBJ1-5
v_call: TRBV28
cdr3_aa: CASGDRQPQHF
cdr3_nt: TGTGCCAGCGGGGACAGGCAGCCCCAGCATTTT

clone_size: NA
d_call: NA
j_call: TRBJ1-4
v_call: TRBV4-1
cdr3_aa: CASSLYTGENEKLFF
cdr3_nt: TGCGCCAGCAGCCTTTACACGGGGGAGAATGAAAAACTGTTTTTT

clone_size: NA
d_call: TRBD2
j_call: TRBJ2-1
v_call: TRBV5-1
cdr3_aa: CASGPLSGYNEQFF
cdr3_nt: TGCGCCAGCGGGCCCCTTAGCGGGTACAATGAGCAGTTCTTC

clone_size: NA
d_call: NA
j_call: TRBJ2-1
v_call: TRBV5-1
cdr3_aa: CASSPKSLGSPRNEQFF
cdr3_nt: TGCGCCAGCAGCCCAAAATCGCTCGGGTCGCCGCGCAATGAGCAGTTCTTC

clone_size: NA
d_call: TRBD1
j_call: TRBJ1-1
v_call: TRBV28
cdr3_aa: CASNIATGLTEAFF
cdr3_nt: TGTGCCAGCAACATTGCGACAGGGCTCACTGAAGCTTTCTTT

clone_size: NA
d_call: TRBD2
j_call: TRBJ2-7
v_call: TRBV5-4
cdr3_aa: CASQREGLYEQYF
cdr3_nt: TGTGCCAGCCAGCGGGAGGGCCTCTACGAGCAGTACTTC

clone_size: NA
d_call: NA
j_call: TRBJ2-7
v_call: TRBV11-2
cdr3_aa: CASSLEGSYEQYF
cdr3_nt: TGTGCCAGCAGCTTAGAGGGCAGCTACGAGCAGTACTTC

clone_size: NA
d_call: NA
j_call: TRBJ2-2
v_call: TRBV7-8
cdr3_aa: CASSLSQGPNTGELFF
cdr3_nt: TGTGCCAGCAGCTTAAGTCAGGGGCCGAACACCGGGGAGCTGTTTTTT

clone_size: NA
d_call: NA
j_call: TRBJ1-1
v_call: TRBV5-1
cdr3_aa: CASSLAAGLNTEAFF
cdr3_nt: TGCGCCAGCAGCTTGGCGGCAGGGCTGAACACTGAAGCTTTCTTT

clone_size: NA
d_call: TRBD1
j_call: TRBJ2-4
v_call: TRBV2
cdr3_aa: CASSPRDRAELAKNIQYF
cdr3_nt: TGTGCCAGCAGTCCCCGGGACAGGGCGGAATTAGCCAAAAACATTCAGTACTTC

clone_size: NA
d_call: TRBD1
j_call: TRBJ1-2
v_call: TRBV6-5
cdr3_aa: CASRSGQGNHGYTF
cdr3_nt: TGTGCCAGCAGGTCGGGACAGGGGAATCATGGCTACACCTTC

clone_size: NA
d_call: NA
j_call: TRBJ2-2
v_call: TRBV28
cdr3_aa: CASTLGGNTGELFF
cdr3_nt: TGTGCCAGCACCCTGGGGGGGAACACCGGGGAGCTGTTTTTT

clone_size: NA
d_call: NA
j_call: TRBJ2-3
v_call: TRBV4-1
cdr3_aa: CASSQGTVVTSTDTQYF
cdr3_nt: TGCGCCAGCAGCCAAGGGACAGTCGTAACTAGCACAGATACGCAGTATTTT

clone_size: NA
d_call: NA
j_call: TRBJ2-3
v_call: TRBV29-1
cdr3_aa: CSVDSWTATTDTQYF
cdr3_nt: TGCAGCGTTGACTCTTGGACAGCCACCACAGATACGCAGTATTTT

clone_size: NA
d_call: TRBD2
j_call: TRBJ2-1
v_call: TRBV25-1
cdr3_aa: CASSEWREANNEQFF
cdr3_nt: TGTGCCAGCAGTGAGTGGCGGGAGGCTAACAATGAGCAGTTCTTC

clone_size: NA
d_call: NA
j_call: TRBJ2-1
v_call: TRBV5-6
cdr3_aa: CASSVGLVDEQFF
cdr3_nt: TGTGCCAGCAGCGTCGGACTGGTCGATGAGCAGTTCTTC